The T cell receptor beta chain described here comes from a study of OX40 agonist ivuxolimab in advanced cancers. Study conclusions and caveats: The study observed clonal expansion of CD4+ and CD8+ blood T cells by week 6 at 0.1 to 3.0 mg/kg.

As regards this clone: The target antigen is unknown.

Blood got drawn at baseline, again on cycle 4 day 1, and then on cycle 7 day 1. Here immunoSEQ multiplex PCR was the method, and the copy in TCRdb shows in-frame clones only, minus some. The table records about 24,000 clones, roughly 84% of them present only once. J was trimmed by 10 bases and V by 0 bases; bases with no gene match: 1. This CDR3 has 13 amino acids. Germline assignment: CDR1 SGHTA and CDR2 FQGTGA. The rearrangement joins TRBV7-3 to TRBJ2-1; TRBD2 matches 9 bases. This receptor was obtained from an adult with an advanced solid tumor such as melanoma, head and neck, liver or kidney cancer. Material: CD4+ or CD8+ T cells sorted from blood, obtained in a trial of the OX40 agonist ivuxolimab. The CDR3 sequence: CASSLTGTSEQFF. The CDR3 DNA follows: TGTGCCAGCAGCTTAACCGGGACTAGCGAGCAGTTCTTC.